These 7 T cell receptor beta chains were sequenced from one sample in a study of blood T cell repertoires in COVID-19. Only in-frame clones appear in the TCRdb table, and some are missing; sequencing was by immunoSEQ multiplex PCR. Of roughly 99,000 clones in the sample, 89% were seen once. Specimen: peripheral blood. These receptors came from a man aged 35-49 years with active or convalescent COVID-19.

The J gene is TRBJ1-1, the V gene TRBV4-1; 7 nucleotides align to TRBD1. Looked up from germline, CDR1 is MGHRA and CDR2 is YSYEKL. Unmatched junction bases numbered 5, after V lost 2 bases and J lost 5 bases. CDR3 length: 14 residues. In DNA form, the CDR3 reads TGCGCCAGCAGCCAACTACAGGGGAGGACTGAAGCTTTCTTT. Its protein is CASSQLQGRTEAFF.

The chain combines TRBV7-2 with TRBJ1-2; 7 positions match TRBD1. The CDR3 contains 13 residues. Germline-derived CDR1 and CDR2 are SGHTA and FQGNSA. Trimming removed 2 bases from V and 8 bases from J; junction bases left unmatched: 5. The CDR3 DNA reads TGTGCCAGCAGCTTAAGACAGGGCTCGGGCTACACCTTC. Translating gives CASSLRQGSGYTF.

The chain has TRBV19 and TRBJ1-5; 8 bases are a match to TRBD1. CDR3 size: 18 residues. In germline, CDR1 is LNHDA, CDR2 SQIVND (reference sequence). J lost 7 bases, V lost 0 bases, and 14 bases had no gene match. CDR3 DNA: TGTGCCAGTAGTATAGACTCATTCCAGGGACAGGTTTGGCAGCCCCAGCATTTT. Protein sequence: CASSIDSFQGQVWQPQHF.

The J gene is TRBJ1-2, the V gene TRBV2, with 11 bases matching TRBD1. From germline, CDR1 is SNHLY and CDR2 FYNNEI. The V segment lost 7 bases and the J segment 2 bases; nucleotides outside the gene matches: 3. The CDR3 runs 14 residues. The CDR3 DNA follows: TGTGCCAGCAAGGGACAGGGGGGGAACTATGGCTACACCTTC. Protein sequence: CASKGQGGNYGYTF. The whole variable domain, remainder taken from reference TRBV2 and TRBJ1-2, is EPEVTQTPSHQVTQMGQEVILRCVPISNHLYFYWYRQILGQKVEFLVSFYNNEISEKSEIFDDQFSVERPDGSNFTLKIRSTKLEDSAMYFCASKGQGGNYGYTFGSGTRLTVV.

This chain joins TRBV7-9 and TRBJ1-5; 8 bases line up with TRBD1. CDR3 length: 12 amino acids. Per germline, CDR1 SEHNR and CDR2 FQNEAQ (reference sequence). The V segment lost 5 bases and the J segment 9 bases; nucleotides outside the gene matches: 3. The DNA for the CDR3 is TGTGCCAGCAGCCCTGGGACAGGGCCCCAGCATTTT. It is translated as CASSPGTGPQHF. The full variable domain, with the rest looked up from reference TRBV7-9 and TRBJ1-5, is DTGVSQNPRHKITKRGQNVTFRCDPISEHNRLYWYRQTLGQGPEFLTYFQNEAQLEKSRLLSDRFSAERPKGSFSTLEIQRTEQGDSAMYLCASSPGTGPQHFGDGTRLSIL.

The gene calls are TRBV6-2 or TRBV6-3 and TRBJ2-5, with D possibly being TRBD2 (5 bases). The CDR3 is 15 amino acids. The V and J ends lost 4 bases and 0 bases respectively, with 12 bases between them. Germline V CDR1 and CDR2: MNHEY, SVGEGT. The CDR3 reads CASSFKDWYQETQYF. The CDR3 nucleotides read TGTGCCAGCAGTTTCAAGGACTGGTACCAAGAGACCCAGTACTTC.

The chain is built from TRBV6-6 and TRBJ2-2, with 9 bases lining up with TRBD1. Germline V CDR1 and CDR2: MNHNY, SVGAGI (reference sequence). The V and J ends lost 4 bases and 3 bases, in that order; junction bases with no gene match: 3. The CDR3 consists of 15 residues. As DNA, the CDR3 is TGTGCCAGCAGTTTAACAGGGGGCTACACCGGGGAGCTGTTTTTT. Protein product: CASSLTGGYTGELFF.